This TCR beta chain was sequenced in a study of cytomegalovirus exposure and HLA in healthy donors. Germline lookup yields CDR1 WNHNN and CDR2 SYGVQD (reference sequence). The CDR3 consists of 15 residues. Losses at the gene ends were 3 bases for V and 4 bases for J; bases not matched to a gene: 3. Primers for the PCR totalled 60 Vbeta and 13 Jbeta. Sequencing was performed with immunoSEQ multiplex PCR; in TCRdb, only in-frame clones are kept and a portion is missing. The sample shows around 200,000 clones, around 80% of them seen only once. On this clone: What it binds is not known.

General study points: Upon later analysis, HLA-associated TCR beta chains proved more clonally expanded than other, equally common chains.

This chain links TRBV10-1 with TRBJ1-5; TRBD1 matches at 10 bases. Specimen: PBMCs. This TCR derives from a woman between 45 and 65 years old in good health and CMV-seronegative. The CDR3 DNA reads TGCGCCAGCAGTGACCCGGGACAGGGGAATCAGCCCCAGCATTTT. The encoded protein is CASSDPGQGNQPQHF.